These T cell receptor beta chains were read from a single sample in a study of patients and donors after allogeneic stem cell transplantation. Each CDR3 protein is one row after TCRdb ran MiXCR on the RT-PCR reads. Among 150,000 or so distinct CDR3 sequences, about 24% were seen once, and the ten largest hold 26%. Sequenced: blood, either unsorted or a sorted T cell fraction (not recorded which). The receptors were gathered from a human donor who was either an allogeneic HSCT recipient or a stem cell or donor lymphocyte infusion donor (not recorded which). It is not recorded whose cells these are; they may come from a transplant donor. Each CDR3 is given with its conserved first and last residue. The D gene is left open where the match is weak. Only part of the rows carry a size: once, few, many, or a class if the clone is expanded.

clone_size,d_call,v_call,j_call,cdr3_nt,cdr3_aa
few,TRBD2,TRBV20-1,TRBJ2-1,TGCAGCGGGACTAGAAGTCGCAATGAGCAGTTCTTC,CSGTRSRNEQFF
NA,NA,TRBV9,TRBJ2-2,TGTGCCAGCAGCGTAGCGCAGCAGGCCGCGAACACCGGGGAGCTGTTTTTT,CASSVAQQAANTGELFF
few,NA,TRBV7-2,TRBJ2-1,TGTGCCAGCAGCAACGAACTAGGCTACAATGAGCAGTTCTTC,CASSNELGYNEQFF
many,NA,TRBV15,TRBJ1-2,TGTGCCACCAGCAGTACGCCCACGATGGGCTACACCTTC,CATSSTPTMGYTF
NA,NA,TRBV2,TRBJ2-3,TGTGCCAGCAATAGAGCTTTTTGGACTACACGACCAGATACGCAGTATTTT,CASNRAFWTTRPDTQYF
NA,NA,TRBV20-1,TRBJ2-1,TGCAGTGCTAGAGAAACCCCAGGGCTTACCTACAATGAGCAGTTCTTC,CSARETPGLTYNEQFF
few,NA,TRBV20-1,TRBJ2-7,TGCAGTGCAGGGCAGAGCTCCTACGAGCAGTACTTC,CSAGQSSYEQYF
NA,NA,TRBV20-1,TRBJ1-2,TGCAGTGCTAGAGATGAGCCGGTTAATTTGTACTTC,CSARDEPVNLYF
NA,NA,TRBV20-1,TRBJ1-1,TGCAGTGCCCCCGGACGGGGTACGAACACTGAAGCTTTCTTT,CSAPGRGTNTEAFF
NA,NA,TRBV6-2/TRBV6-3,TRBJ2-1,TGTGCCAGCAGTTACGCCGCAACGGGGTACAATGAGCAGTTCTTC,CASSYAATGYNEQFF
few,TRBD1,TRBV5-1,TRBJ2-7,TGCGCCAGCAGCGTTCCGGGACAGCCTCCTTACGAGCAGTACTTC,CASSVPGQPPYEQYF
few,NA,TRBV6-4,TRBJ1-1,TGTGCCAGCAGTAAAGAGGGGGGCTTCTCGAACACTGAAGCTTTCTTT,CASSKEGGFSNTEAFF
NA,TRBD1,TRBV20-1,TRBJ2-7,TGCAGTGCCCAACAGGGGCCCTACGAGCAGTACTTC,CSAQQGPYEQYF
NA,TRBD2,TRBV12-3/TRBV12-4,TRBJ2-1,TGTGCCAGCAATACCGGGACTAGGACCTATAATGTTCAGCAGTTCTTC,CASNTGTRTYNVQQFF
NA,TRBD2,TRBV10-3,TRBJ2-7,TGTGCCCACAGCGGGGGAGTTACCTACGAGCAGTACTTC,CAHSGGVTYEQYF
NA,NA,TRBV27,TRBJ2-6,TGTGCCAGCAGAAACAGGGAAAGGGTCCTTCCTGGGGCCAACGTCCTGACTTTC,CASRNRERVLPGANVLTF
NA,NA,TRBV12-3/TRBV12-4,TRBJ2-1,TGTGCCAGCAGCGAGGGTGCGGGGCGCTCCTACAATGAGCAGTTCTTC,CASSEGAGRSYNEQFF
NA,NA,TRBV12-3/TRBV12-4,TRBJ2-7,TGTGCCAGCAGTTTCCCCGGGCCATCCTACGAGCAGTACTTC,CASSFPGPSYEQYF
few,NA,TRBV3-1,TRBJ1-3,TGTGCCAGCAGCCAGGAGGTCCTCTCTGGAAACACCATATATTTT,CASSQEVLSGNTIYF
many,NA,TRBV9,TRBJ1-1,TGTGCCAGCAGCGTAGCGGAGAAGAACACTGAAGCTTTCTTT,CASSVAEKNTEAFF
NA,TRBD1,TRBV18,TRBJ2-1,TGTGCCAGCTCACCAAATCCAGGGGGCTCGTTAAATGAGCAGTTCTTC,CASSPNPGGSLNEQFF
few,NA,TRBV5-1,TRBJ2-1,TGCGCCAGCAGCTTGGACAGGGGAGGGAATGAGCAGTTCTTC,CASSLDRGGNEQFF
NA,NA,TRBV5-5,TRBJ1-6,TGTGCCAGCAGCCCCACGCCAGGAGGTTATAATTCACCCCTCCACTTT,CASSPTPGGYNSPLHF
NA,NA,TRBV9,TRBJ2-1,TGTGCCAGCAGCGTCGACGAGGGGGGACTCACCCTCTACAATGAGCAGTTCTTC,CASSVDEGGLTLYNEQFF
NA,TRBD1,TRBV6-1,TRBJ2-7,TGTGCCAGCAGTGAAGCGCCGGGACAGGGAACCTACGAGCAGTACTTC,CASSEAPGQGTYEQYF
few,TRBD2,TRBV29-1,TRBJ2-3,TGCAGCACCTTTAATCAGCGGGGGGCTACGACAGATACGCAGTATTTT,CSTFNQRGATTDTQYF
few,NA,TRBV4-1,TRBJ1-4,TGCGCCAGCAGCCCCCGAGTGGCAGGGCCGGGTGAAAAACTGTTTTTT,CASSPRVAGPGEKLFF
NA,NA,TRBV27,TRBJ1-4,TGTGCCAGCAGTATCCGCAGGTGGAATGAAAAACTGTTTTTT,CASSIRRWNEKLFF
many,NA,TRBV12-3/TRBV12-4,TRBJ1-3,TGTGCCAGCAGTCTAGGGGGTACCTCTGGAAACACCATATATTTT,CASSLGGTSGNTIYF
NA,TRBD1,TRBV9,TRBJ2-1,TGTGCCAGCAGCGTAGGGCTGGGACAGGGATATTCCTACAATGAGCAGTTCTTC,CASSVGLGQGYSYNEQFF
NA,NA,TRBV5-5,TRBJ1-3,TGTGCCAGCAGCCCACGGGGGACAACTGGAAACACCATATATTTT,CASSPRGTTGNTIYF
many,NA,TRBV7-9,TRBJ2-1,TGTGCCAGCAGCTTAAGGGGGGAGCAGTTCTTC,CASSLRGEQFF
NA,NA,TRBV12-3/TRBV12-4,TRBJ1-3,TGTGCCAGCAGCAGACAGGCCCGCTCTGGAAACACCATATATTTT,CASSRQARSGNTIYF
NA,NA,TRBV4-1,TRBJ1-5,TGCGCCAGCAGCCCCCGGGGATCAGGGACGGGCAATCAGCCCCAGCATTTT,CASSPRGSGTGNQPQHF
NA,NA,TRBV7-2,TRBJ2-1,TGTGCCAGCAGCTTAGCGCCCGGGTTCTACAATGAGCAGTTCTTC,CASSLAPGFYNEQFF
few,TRBD1,TRBV12-3/TRBV12-4,TRBJ1-1,TGTGCCAGCAGCCCTCCCCTACAGGGGCAGAACACTGAAGCTTTCTTT,CASSPPLQGQNTEAFF
few,NA,TRBV5-6,TRBJ1-3,TGTGCCAGCAGCTTGCGACCAGACTCTGGAAACACCATATATTTT,CASSLRPDSGNTIYF
NA,TRBD1,TRBV13,TRBJ2-7,TGTGCCAGCAGCTTGGGAGGACAGGGGGTTCTGGTGGAGCAGTACTTC,CASSLGGQGVLVEQYF
few,NA,TRBV20-1,TRBJ2-3,TGCAGTGCTAGAGTCCAGGGAGGAGATACGCAGTATTTT,CSARVQGGDTQYF
few,NA,TRBV15,TRBJ1-2,TGTGCCACCAGCAGAGAAGGGACGGATGGCTACACCTTC,CATSREGTDGYTF
NA,TRBD1,TRBV7-3,TRBJ2-1,TGTGCCAGCAGTCTCCGGGACAGGGAATACAATGAGCAGTTCTTC,CASSLRDREYNEQFF
few,NA,TRBV15,TRBJ1-2,TGTGCCACCAGTGAACTCCCCGCCTATGGCTACACCTTC,CATSELPAYGYTF
few,NA,TRBV27,TRBJ2-7,TGTGCCAGCAGTCTCCAGGGAACGGGCTACGAGCAGTACTTC,CASSLQGTGYEQYF
NA,TRBD2,TRBV20-1,TRBJ2-3,TGCAGTGCTAGCACTAGCGGGAGGACTAGCACAGATACGCAGTATTTT,CSASTSGRTSTDTQYF
few,NA,TRBV12-3/TRBV12-4,TRBJ1-3,TGTGCCAGCAGTTTAGGAAACACCATATATTTT,CASSLGNTIYF
NA,NA,TRBV5-1,TRBJ1-2,TGCGCCAGCAGCTTGGATTTGGCAGGGGACTATGGCTACACCTTC,CASSLDLAGDYGYTF
few,NA,TRBV6-5,TRBJ1-5,TGTGCCAGCAGAACTGGGATCGTTAGCAATCAGCCCCAGCATTTT,CASRTGIVSNQPQHF
many,TRBD1,TRBV9,TRBJ1-1,TGTGCCAGCAGCGTACGACAGGGTGACGCTGAAGCTTTCTTT,CASSVRQGDAEAFF
NA,TRBD2,TRBV4-1,TRBJ2-1,TGCGCCAGCAGCTTTCTAGCGGGGACCTACAATGAGCAGTTCTTC,CASSFLAGTYNEQFF
few,NA,TRBV29-1,TRBJ1-3,TGCAGCGTTGGGGGAGGACACGACTCTGGAAACACCATATATTTT,CSVGGGHDSGNTIYF
few,TRBD2,TRBV7-2,TRBJ2-3,TGTGCCAGCAGCTTAGGGGCTAGCGGGAGCTGGACAGATACGCAGTATTTT,CASSLGASGSWTDTQYF
few,NA,TRBV7-9,TRBJ1-2,TGTGCCAGCCGAAGGACGGATTCTTATGGCTACACCTTC,CASRRTDSYGYTF
NA,NA,TRBV6-2/TRBV6-3,TRBJ1-1,TGTGCCAGCAGTGACACAGGCCCCAGGTGGCCTGAAGCTTTCTTT,CASSDTGPRWPEAFF
NA,TRBD2,TRBV3-1,TRBJ2-1,TGTGCCAGCAGCCAAGGACTAGCGGCCTCAAATGAGCAGTTCTTC,CASSQGLAASNEQFF
NA,NA,TRBV12-5,TRBJ2-1,TGTGCTAGTGGTCTTAGCGGTGAGCAGTTCTTC,CASGLSGEQFF